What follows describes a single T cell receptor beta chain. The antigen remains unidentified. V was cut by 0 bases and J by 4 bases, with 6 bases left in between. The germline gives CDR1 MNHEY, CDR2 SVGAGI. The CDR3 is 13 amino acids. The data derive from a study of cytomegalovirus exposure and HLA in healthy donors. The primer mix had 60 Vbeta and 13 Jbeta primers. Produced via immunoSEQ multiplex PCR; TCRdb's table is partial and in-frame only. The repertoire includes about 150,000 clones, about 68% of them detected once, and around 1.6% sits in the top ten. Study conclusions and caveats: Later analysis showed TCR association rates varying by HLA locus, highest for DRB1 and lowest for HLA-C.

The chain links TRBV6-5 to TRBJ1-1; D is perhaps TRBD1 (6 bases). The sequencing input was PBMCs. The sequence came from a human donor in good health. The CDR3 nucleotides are TGTGCCAGCAGTTACTCAGGGGGCACTGAAGCTTTCTTT. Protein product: CASSYSGGTEAFF.